This T cell receptor beta chain was sequenced in a study of blood T cell repertoires in COVID-19. Study as a whole: Samples representing acute and convalescent COVID-19 were sourced from the United States, Italy and Spain. T cells, B-cell-depleted T cells, or PBMCs supplied cDNA or gDNA.

How the authors handled the data: Amplification with reference gene primers provided the estimates of nucleated cell counts. Profiled with immunoSEQ multiplex PCR; TCRdb holds only in-frame clones, not every one. The DNA gave D and trimming, while V, J and clone size come from that table. The sample has about 54,000 clones; 90% are singletons. This clone was seen a handful of times. The length of the CDR3 is 18 residues. From germline, CDR1 is SGHTA and CDR2 FQGNSA. V shed 0 bases, J shed 1 base, and the junction held 12 bases outside the gene matches. Input material: peripheral blood. The chain has TRBV7-2 and TRBJ2-7; 7 bases align to TRBD2. The TCR was taken from a woman aged 40 to 49 with active COVID-19. This chain's CDR3 is CASSLAGGGAGRSYEQYF. Written as DNA, the CDR3 is TGTGCCAGCAGCTTAGCCGGGGGAGGGGCCGGACGTTCCTACGAGCAGTACTTC. Combining the CDR3 with reference TRBV7-2 and TRBJ2-7 gives the whole variable domain GAGVSQSPSNKVTEKGKDVELRCDPISGHTALYWYRQSLGQGLEFLIYFQGNSAPDKSGLPSDRFSAERTGGSVSTLTIQRTQQEDSAVYLCASSLAGGGAGRSYEQYFGPGTRLTVT.